A single sample gave rise to the 30 T cell receptor beta chains below, sequenced in a study of T cells in localized non-small cell lung cancer. Method: immunoSEQ multiplex PCR; TCRdb's copy keeps in-frame clones and lacks some. The sample includes about 26,000 clones, approximately 81% of them seen just once. Sequenced here: peripheral blood, sampled before any cancer treatment. These receptors were collected from a man between 35 and 75 years old with stage III squamous cell lung carcinoma.

This clone was seen a handful of times. The chain uses TRBV5-6 and TRBJ2-7; possible D gene TRBD1, 6 bases. The germline V gene encodes CDR1 SGHDT and CDR2 YYEEEE. The CDR3 has 12 amino acids. Trimming stripped 2 bases from V and 3 bases from J, with 6 bases between. CDR3 sequence reads: CASSLQGYEQYF. The CDR3 DNA is TGTGCCAGCAGCTTACAGGGCTACGAGCAGTACTTC. Filled out from reference TRBV5-6 and TRBJ2-7, the complete variable domain reads DAGVTQSPTHLIKTRGQQVTLRCSPKSGHDTVSWYQQALGQGPQFIFQYYEEEERQRGNFPDRFSGHQFPNYSSELNVNALLLGDSALYLCASSLQGYEQYFGPGTRLTVT.

The chain combines TRBV30 with TRBJ2-1; D not certain. V was clipped by 0 bases and J by 10 bases, with 16 bases between them. The CDR3 has 14 residues. Looked up from germline, CDR1 is GTSNPN and CDR2 is SVGIG (reference sequence). DNA of the CDR3: TGTGCCTGGAGTGTCGGCCTTGCAGGATGGGAGCAGTTCTTC. Translation: CAWSVGLAGWEQFF. The full variable domain, in which reference TRBV30 and TRBJ2-1 provide the parts outside the CDR3, is SQTIHQWPATLVQPVGSPLSLECTVEGTSNPNLYWYRQAAGRGLQLLFYSVGIGQISSEVPQNLSASRPQDRQFILSSKKLLLSDSGFYLCAWSVGLAGWEQFFGPGTRLTVL.

The chain combines TRBV6-6 with TRBJ1-6; unclear D gene. The CDR3 has 13 amino acids. V was cut by 4 bases and J by 9 bases, with 10 bases left in between. Germline values: CDR1 MNHNY, CDR2 SVGAGI (reference sequence). This chain's CDR3 is CASSSSSGSPLHF. CDR3 sequence (DNA): TGTGCCAGCAGTTCCTCGTCGGGTTCACCCCTCCACTTT.

The gene calls are TRBV12-5 and TRBJ2-2, with 11 positions matching TRBD2. V lost 8 bases, J lost 4 bases, and 12 bases stayed unmatched. The CDR3 covers 17 residues. Germline CDR1 reads LGHNT; CDR2 reads FRNRAP. In DNA, the CDR3 is TGTGCTAGTCGCCCCGGGACTAGCGGATCTCTCACCGGGGAGCTGTTTTTT. Residues: CASRPGTSGSLTGELFF.

The chain is built from TRBV4-1 and TRBJ2-7; no clear D gene. The V and J ends lost 1 base and 0 bases respectively, with 10 bases between them. This CDR3 comprises 15 residues. Germline values: CDR1 MGHRA, CDR2 YSYEKL. The CDR3, as DNA: TGCGCCAGCAGCCAAGGGAGAGTGGACTCCTACGAGCAGTACTTC. Amino acids: CASSQGRVDSYEQYF.

The J gene is TRBJ2-2, the V gene TRBV5-4, with a weak D call TRBD1 (5 bases). CDR3 length: 16 residues. Per germline, CDR1 SGHNT and CDR2 YYREEE (reference sequence). V was shortened by 7 bases and J by 3 bases, with 19 bases between the two germline ends. The CDR3 coding sequence is TGTGCCAGCCGCTATTCAACAGGAGCTTACACCGGGGAGCTGTTTTTT. Its protein is CASRYSTGAYTGELFF. Full variable domain (remainder filled in from reference TRBV5-4 and TRBJ2-2): ETGVTQSPTHLIKTRGQQVTLRCSSQSGHNTVSWYQQALGQGPQFIFQYYREEENGRGNFPPRFSGLQFPNYSSELNVNALELDDSALYLCASRYSTGAYTGELFFGEGSRLTVL.

This chain links TRBV6-5 with TRBJ2-7; TRBD2 matches at 7 bases. Trimming at V came to 6 bases and at J to 3 bases, leaving 5 bases not matched to a gene. Germline V gene data show CDR1 as MNHEY and CDR2 as SVGAGI. This CDR3 contains 13 residues. The CDR3 is CASSFTSVYEQYF. The DNA for the CDR3 is TGTGCCAGCAGCTTCACTAGCGTCTACGAGCAGTACTTC.

About this clone: The junction departs from germline at one end; a sequencing error may be responsible. The chain carries TRBV29-1 and TRBJ1-6; 7 nucleotides match TRBD1. The CDR3 length is 13 residues. CDR1 and CDR2 from the germline V gene are SQVTM and ANQGSEA. CDR3: CRVGTAYNSPLHF. CDR3 sequence (DNA): TGCAGAGTTGGGACAGCCTATAATTCACCCCTCCACTTT. Together with reference TRBV29-1 and TRBJ1-6, the CDR3 gives the full variable domain: SAVISQKPSRDICQRGTSLTIQCQVDSQVTMMFWYRQQPGQSLTLIATANQGSEATYESGFVIDKFPISRPNLTFSTLTVSNMSPEDSSIYLCRVGTAYNSPLHFGNGTRLTVT.

This clone has more than one count but fewer than ten. The chain uses TRBV6-4 and TRBJ2-1; 9 nucleotides line up with TRBD2. V dropped 2 bases and J dropped 9; count of bases not matched to a gene: 5. The CDR3 sequence is 14 residues long. Germline CDR1 reads MRHNA; CDR2 reads SNTAGT. DNA of the CDR3: TGTGCCAGCAGTGACGCCGCGGGAGGGGCTGAGCAGTTCTTC. It specifies CASSDAAGGAEQFF.

V gene TRBV5-8 combines with J gene TRBJ1-2, with D perhaps TRBD1 (6 bases). The V end was cut by 2 bases, the J end by 8 bases, with 13 bases between. CDR3 length equals 13 residues. Germline V gene sequence: CDR1 SGHTS, CDR2 YDEGEE. In DNA form, the CDR3 reads TGTGCCAGCAGCTTAAACAGGGTGGGCGGCTACACCTTC. It encodes CASSLNRVGGYTF.

This CDR3 is CASSVAQSPGGEQFF. DNA of the CDR3: TGTGCCAGCAGCGTAGCTCAGTCACCGGGGGGTGAGCAGTTCTTC. The chain employs TRBV9 and TRBJ2-1; 7 bases agree with TRBD2. This CDR3 is 15 amino acids long. CDR1 SGDLS and CDR2 YYNGEE come from the germline V gene. J lost 9 bases, V lost 0 bases, and 9 bases had no gene match.

The rearrangement joins TRBV6-9 to TRBJ1-1, with D possibly matching TRBD1 (5 bases). Germline CDR1 is MNHGY and CDR2 is SVAAGI. The CDR3 contains 13 residues. V was shortened by 9 bases and J by 5 bases, with 16 bases between the two germline ends. In DNA form, the CDR3 reads TGTGCCAGTGGGGGTAGGAGTCGGACTGAAGCTTTCTTT. This sequence encodes CASGGRSRTEAFF.

The chain joins TRBV5-4 to TRBJ1-1; no definite D call. The germline V gene has CDR1 SGHNT and CDR2 YYREEE (reference sequence). Deletions cut 0 bases from V and 6 bases from J, with 15 bases between. This CDR3 has 15 residues. The CDR3 here is CASSLAGPIDAEAFF. As DNA, the CDR3 is TGTGCCAGCAGCTTGGCCGGGCCCATAGACGCTGAAGCTTTCTTT.

V and J are TRBV11-2 and TRBJ2-3; D remains ambiguous. The CDR3 is 14 amino acids. The germline V and J ends were trimmed by 5 bases and 6 bases, with 15 bases remaining between them. Looked up from germline, CDR1 is SGHAT and CDR2 is FQNNGV. Here the CDR3 reads CASSPGLPPDTQYF. The CDR3 DNA follows: TGTGCCAGCAGCCCCGGGCTGCCTCCGGATACGCAGTATTTT.

This clone has just one count. The chain couples TRBV27 to TRBJ2-4, with 12 bases fitting TRBD1. Losses at the gene ends were 5 bases for V and 4 bases for J; bases not matched to a gene: 3. Germline V gives CDR1 MNHEY, CDR2 SMNVEV (reference sequence). The CDR3 runs to 15 residues. The CDR3 sequence is CASSGDRGLKNIQYF. For the CDR3, the DNA is TGTGCCAGCAGTGGGGACAGGGGGCTAAAAAACATTCAGTACTTC.

The gene calls are TRBV6-1 and TRBJ1-5, with a weak D call TRBD1 (5 bases). The V end was cut by 2 bases, the J end by 0 bases, with 11 bases between. CDR3 length: 16 amino acids. Germline values: CDR1 MNHNS, CDR2 SASEGT. CDR3 bases: TGTGCCAGCAGTGAACGTCCAGGGTATAGCAATCAGCCCCAGCATTTT. As protein: CASSERPGYSNQPQHF.

The chain carries TRBV4-1 and TRBJ2-4; D not resolved. Looked up from germline, CDR1 is MGHRA and CDR2 is YSYEKL. The CDR3 is 15 amino acids. V was clipped by 1 base and J by 0 bases, with 7 bases between them. In nucleotides, the CDR3 is TGCGCCAGCAGCCAAGTTGTCCTAGCCAAAAACATTCAGTACTTC. The encoded protein is CASSQVVLAKNIQYF.

The J gene is TRBJ2-3, the V gene TRBV19; TRBD2 might be the D (6 bases). CDR1 is LNHDA, CDR2 SQIVND, per germline (reference sequence). This CDR3 has 14 amino acids. The V end was cut by 1 base, the J end by 4 bases, with 9 bases between. CDR3 sequence reads: CASSIAGAADTQYF. Here the CDR3 DNA reads TGTGCCAGTAGTATAGCGGGAGCAGCAGATACGCAGTATTTT. The full variable domain, rest sourced from reference TRBV19 and TRBJ2-3, is DGGITQSPKYLFRKEGQNVTLSCEQNLNHDAMYWYRQDPGQGLRLIYYSQIVNDFQKGDIAEGYSVSREKKESFPLTVTSAQKNPTAFYLCASSIAGAADTQYFGPGTRLTVL.

The rearrangement joins TRBV25-1 to TRBJ1-2; D call uncertain. Germline assignment: CDR1 MGHDK and CDR2 SYGVNS. This CDR3 has 13 residues. Deletions cut 2 bases from V and 5 bases from J, with 9 bases between. The CDR3 sequence: CASSEAGLYGYTF. The CDR3 DNA sequence: TGTGCCAGCAGTGAAGCGGGATTATATGGCTACACCTTC.

V gene TRBV4-2 combines with J gene TRBJ1-1; TRBD1 is a possible D gene (6 bases). The V and J ends lost 3 bases and 1 base respectively, with 12 bases between them. The CDR3 sequence is 15 residues long. In germline, CDR1 is LGHNA, CDR2 YNFKEQ. CDR3: CASSHRGMRNTEAFF. The CDR3 coding sequence is TGTGCCAGCAGCCACAGGGGTATGAGGAACACTGAAGCTTTCTTT.

The chain joins TRBV9 to TRBJ1-2; D gene uncertain. Trimming stripped 8 bases from V and 0 bases from J, with 11 bases between. The CDR3 spans 13 residues. Per germline, CDR1 SGDLS and CDR2 YYNGEE. The CDR3 nucleotides are TGTGCCAGTGGGTCGAAACCTAACTATGGCTACACCTTC. It translates to CASGSKPNYGYTF.

V and J are TRBV7-3 and TRBJ2-1; D tentatively fits TRBD1 or TRBD2 (5 bases each). V was pared by 5 bases and J by 9 bases, with 14 bases between. There are 13 residues in the CDR3. From germline, CDR1 is SGHTA and CDR2 FQGTGA. CDR3 amino acids: CASSPSQGSEQFF. CDR3 nucleotides: TGTGCCAGCAGCCCTAGCCAGGGAAGTGAGCAGTTCTTC.

This sequence joins TRBV4-2 and TRBJ1-5, with D perhaps matching TRBD1 (6 bases). Germline assignment: CDR1 LGHNA and CDR2 YNFKEQ. The V gene lost 0 bases and the J gene lost 5 bases, with 8 bases spanning the gap. CDR3 size: 14 residues. The CDR3 sequence: CASSQEGGDQPQHF. The DNA of the CDR3 is TGTGCCAGCAGCCAAGAAGGGGGGGATCAGCCCCAGCATTTT.

The chain links TRBV7-9 to TRBJ2-5; 9 bases are shared with TRBD2. CDR1 is SEHNR and CDR2 is FQNEAQ in the germline V gene (reference sequence). J gave up 2 bases and V 2 bases, and 6 bases lay outside the gene matches. This CDR3 has 16 residues. The CDR3 sequence is CASSLMRGGPQETQYF. As DNA, the CDR3 is TGTGCCAGCAGCTTAATGCGGGGGGGGCCTCAAGAGACCCAGTACTTC.

The chain joins TRBV27 to TRBJ1-1, with 7 bases aligning to TRBD1. V dropped 6 bases and J dropped 11; count of bases not matched to a gene: 9. From germline, CDR1 is MNHEY and CDR2 SMNVEV (reference sequence). The CDR3 sequence is 12 residues long. The CDR3 sequence is CASRPLTGWAFF. CDR3 nucleotides: TGTGCCAGCAGGCCCCTGACAGGGTGGGCTTTCTTT.

CDR3 region: CASSLMSATNEKLFF. DNA for the CDR3: TGTGCCAGCAGCTTGATGAGTGCAACTAATGAAAAACTGTTTTTT. The chain uses TRBV5-4 and TRBJ1-4; unclear D gene. Trimming left V 1 base short and J 0 bases short, with 7 bases between. Per germline, CDR1 SGHNT and CDR2 YYREEE (reference sequence). The CDR3 length is 15 residues.

This chain links TRBV5-5 with TRBJ2-7; tentative D call: TRBD1 (5 bases). Per the germline V gene, CDR1 is SGHKS and CDR2 is YYEKEE (reference sequence). The ends were cut back, 6 bases at V and 5 bases at J, with 18 bases in the middle. This CDR3 has 14 amino acids. CDR3 coding DNA: TGTGCCAGCACCCCCAGGGCAGGGCTCGACGAGCAGTACTTC. Amino acid sequence: CASTPRAGLDEQYF.

This chain connects TRBV30 to TRBJ1-2; 7 bases align to TRBD1. The CDR3 has 13 amino acids. J was trimmed by 3 bases and V by 4 bases; bases with no gene match: 5. Germline CDR1 and CDR2: GTSNPN and SVGIG (reference sequence). CDR3 coding DNA: TGTGCCTGGAAACTGGACAGGCACTATGGCTACACCTTC. Protein: CAWKLDRHYGYTF.

The chain is built from TRBV18 and TRBJ2-1; 10 bases fit TRBD2. Germline trimming cut 4 bases from V and 0 bases from J; bases unmatched to any gene: 6. Per the germline V gene, CDR1 is KGHSH and CDR2 is LQKENI. This CDR3 contains 17 residues. This CDR3 is CASSRGTSGVSYNEQFF. The CDR3 DNA reads as TGTGCCAGCTCACGCGGAACTAGCGGGGTCTCCTACAATGAGCAGTTCTTC.

The V call is TRBV18, the J call TRBJ2-1; D ambiguous. Per the germline V gene, CDR1 is KGHSH and CDR2 is LQKENI. This CDR3 comprises 14 residues. Trimming left V 2 bases short and J 6 bases short, with 11 bases between. The CDR3 sequence is CASSPASRSNEQFF. The CDR3 DNA reads as TGTGCCAGCTCACCAGCCAGTCGGAGCAATGAGCAGTTCTTC.